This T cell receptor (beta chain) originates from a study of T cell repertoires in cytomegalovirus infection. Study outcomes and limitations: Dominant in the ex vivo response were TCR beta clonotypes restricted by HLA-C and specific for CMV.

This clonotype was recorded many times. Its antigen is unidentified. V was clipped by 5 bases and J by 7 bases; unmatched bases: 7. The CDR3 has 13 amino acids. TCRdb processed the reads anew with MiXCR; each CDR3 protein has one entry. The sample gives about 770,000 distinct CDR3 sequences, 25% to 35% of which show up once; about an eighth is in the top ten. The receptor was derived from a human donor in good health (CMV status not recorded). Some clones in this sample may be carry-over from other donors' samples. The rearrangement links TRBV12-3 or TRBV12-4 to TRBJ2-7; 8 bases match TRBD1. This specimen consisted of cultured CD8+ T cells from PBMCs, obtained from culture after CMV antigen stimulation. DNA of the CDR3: TGTGCCAGCAGTCCTCAGGGGGCCGGGGAGCAGTACTTC. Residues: CASSPQGAGEQYF.